The sequence of this T cell receptor (beta chain) was determined in a study of shared clonotypes between healthy human individuals. V was trimmed by 2 bases and J by 6 bases, leaving 10 bases between them. The germline V gene encodes CDR1 KGHSH and CDR2 LQKENI. CDR3 length equals 13 residues. Whole-study results and caveats: Memory subsets generally showed lower estimated richness than naive subsets. The genetic and exposure-history diversity represented was limited by few donors.

All participating donors were Caucasian adults from Nashville, Tennessee. CD4+ cells were split into CD45RA+ naive and CD45RA-negative memory subsets. Notes on this clone: Its specificity is unknown.

The data were produced by immunoSEQ multiplex PCR, yet TCRdb's version contains in-frame clones alone and is incomplete. The table has 900,000 to 1,200,000 clones, about 80% seen once. Source material: memory CD4+ T cells from PBMCs. The sample's subset: CD45RA-negative fraction. This sequence originates from a man aged 18 to 30 in good health. Some clones in this sample may be carry-over from other donors' samples. This chain uses TRBV18 with TRBJ1-2, with D perhaps matching TRBD1 (5 bases). CDR3 residues: CASSPSSGDGYTF. CDR3 bases: TGTGCCAGCTCACCATCATCGGGGGATGGCTACACCTTC.